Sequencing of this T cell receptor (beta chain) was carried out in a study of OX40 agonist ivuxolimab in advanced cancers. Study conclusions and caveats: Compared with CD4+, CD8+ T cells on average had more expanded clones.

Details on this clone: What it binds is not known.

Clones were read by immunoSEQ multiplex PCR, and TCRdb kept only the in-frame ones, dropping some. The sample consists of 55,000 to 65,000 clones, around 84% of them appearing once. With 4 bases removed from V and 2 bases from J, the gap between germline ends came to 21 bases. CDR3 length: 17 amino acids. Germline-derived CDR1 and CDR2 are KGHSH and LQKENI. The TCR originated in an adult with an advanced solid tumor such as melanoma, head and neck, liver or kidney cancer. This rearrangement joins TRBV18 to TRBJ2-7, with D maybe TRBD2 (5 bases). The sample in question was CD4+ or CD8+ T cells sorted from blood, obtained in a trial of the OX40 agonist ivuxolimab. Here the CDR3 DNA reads TGTGCCAGCTCACTTACTCTTCGGGGTAGCGTAGCCTACGAGCAGTACTTC. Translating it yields CASSLTLRGSVAYEQYF.